The rows below give T cell receptor beta chains drawn from one sample of a study of cytomegalovirus exposure and HLA in healthy donors. Method: immunoSEQ multiplex PCR; TCRdb's copy keeps in-frame clones and lacks some. This sample has approximately 88,000 clones, with around 78% found just once. The sequenced sample consisted of PBMCs. Source of these receptors: a young man in good health and CMV-seropositive. Both conserved end residues are part of each CDR3. Each record gives: J gene, V gene, clone size, D gene, CDR3 DNA, CDR3 protein. A D gene is named only where the DNA matches it firmly. Clone size is not always given. Where it is, it says once, few, many or a class for expanded clones.

TRBJ2-7	TRBV4-1	.	.	TGCGCCAGCAGCCAAGATCCGATGGGACTCTACGAGCAGTACTTC	CASSQDPMGLYEQYF
TRBJ2-7	TRBV6-5	.	TRBD2	TGTGCCAGCAGTTCCGGGACTAGCAAAGACGAGCAGTACTTC	CASSSGTSKDEQYF
TRBJ1-5	TRBV5-8	.	.	TGTGCCAGCAGCCCACCCCCGAGAATCAGCAATCAGCCCCAGCATTTT	CASSPPPRISNQPQHF
TRBJ2-5	TRBV29-1	.	TRBD2	TGCAGCGTATTGACTAGCGGCGAGACCCAGTACTTC	CSVLTSGETQYF
TRBJ1-1	TRBV29-1	.	TRBD1	TGCAGCGTTGTCCCGGGACAGGGACCGAGATTCCGATTAATGAACACTGAAGCTTTCTTT	CSVVPGQGPRFRLMNTEAFF
TRBJ1-3	TRBV28	.	.	TGTGCCAGCCAAGCGAGAAACACCATATATTTT	CASQARNTIYF
TRBJ1-2	TRBV10-1	.	.	TGCGCCAGCAGTGAGTCGTGGGGGGGTGCCTATGGCTACACCTTC	CASSESWGGAYGYTF
TRBJ1-4	TRBV28	.	TRBD1	TGTGCCAGCCGTACGGGGACAGGTGGCTCTGAAAAACTGTTTTTT	CASRTGTGGSEKLFF
TRBJ1-3	TRBV23-1	once	.	TGCGCCAGCAGTCAGTTAGGGAGGCGCTTCTCTGGAAACACCATATATTTT	CASSQLGRRFSGNTIYF
TRBJ1-5	TRBV18	.	TRBD1	TGTGCCAGCTCACCAGGAGGACAGGGGGATCGGCCCCAGCATTTT	CASSPGGQGDRPQHF
TRBJ2-5	TRBV13	.	.	TGTGCCAGCAGCTTAATCGTTCAAGAGACCCAGTACTTC	CASSLIVQETQYF
TRBJ2-7	TRBV11-3	.	TRBD2	TGTGCCAGCAGTCCCTCGGGAGGATCCTACGAGCAGTACTTC	CASSPSGGSYEQYF
TRBJ2-5	TRBV6-6	.	.	TGTGCCAGCATTACCGGGGTTGGTACCCCTCGGGAGACCCAGTACTTC	CASITGVGTPRETQYF
TRBJ2-5	TRBV11-3	.	.	TGTGCCAGCAGCTTAGGAGGGCCAGAGACCCAGTACTTC	CASSLGGPETQYF
TRBJ2-7	TRBV14	.	.	TGTGCCAGCAGCCCCCGGGAATACGAGCAGTACTTC	CASSPREYEQYF
TRBJ2-3	TRBV20-1	.	.	TGCAGTGCTAGACCCGGGGATACGCAGTATTTT	CSARPGDTQYF
TRBJ1-2	TRBV27	.	.	TGTGCCAGCAGTTCCATAGGGGACTATGGCTACACCTTC	CASSSIGDYGYTF
TRBJ2-7	TRBV29-1	.	TRBD1	TGCAGCGTTGAATTAGGTGAGGGACAGGGGATAGGTTACGAGCAGTACTTC	CSVELGEGQGIGYEQYF
TRBJ2-6	TRBV7-9	few	.	TGTGCCAGCACCAAAATAGGACAGACCTCTGGGGCCAACGTCCTGACTTTC	CASTKIGQTSGANVLTF
TRBJ2-5	TRBV11-3	.	.	TGTGCCAGCAGCGTTAGAGACCAAGAGACCCAGTACTTC	CASSVRDQETQYF
TRBJ1-4	TRBV6-5	.	TRBD1	TGTGCCAGCAGTTACTCGACAGGGGGCCGTGAAAAACTGTTTTTT	CASSYSTGGREKLFF
TRBJ2-7	TRBV7-8	.	TRBD2	TGTGCCAGCAGCCTAATTGGGGGGGGTGGCGAGCAGTACTTC	CASSLIGGGGEQYF
TRBJ2-3	TRBV5-1	few	.	TGCGCCAGCAGCTTGGAGTCTAGCGAGGGGATGCAGTATTTT	CASSLESSEGMQYF
TRBJ2-1	TRBV5-1	.	TRBD2	TGCGCCAGCAGGATAGCGGGAGAGGAGAATGAGCAGTTCTTC	CASRIAGEENEQFF
TRBJ1-1	TRBV11-2	.	.	TGTGCCAGCAGCTTCGTCAGGGTGAACACTGAAGCTTTCTTT	CASSFVRVNTEAFF
TRBJ1-5	TRBV28	.	TRBD1	TGTGCCAGCAGTTATCGGACAGGGCGACAGCCCCAGCATTTT	CASSYRTGRQPQHF
TRBJ1-5	TRBV20-1	.	.	TGCAGAGAGAGCAATCAGCCCCAGCATTTT	CRESNQPQHF
TRBJ2-7	TRBV7-9	.	.	TGTGCCAGCAGCGTCCCCTTAGCGACGGGAACCTACGAGCAGTACTTC	CASSVPLATGTYEQYF
TRBJ1-2	TRBV28	.	.	TGTGCCAGCAGTTTACAGGGCTGGTTGGGCTACACCTTC	CASSLQGWLGYTF
TRBJ2-3	TRBV27	.	.	TGTGCCAGCAGTGCCATAGCTACAGATACGCAGTATTTT	CASSAIATDTQYF
TRBJ2-6	TRBV15	.	.	TGTGCCACCCTTTATACTGGGGCCAACGTCCTGACTTTC	CATLYTGANVLTF
TRBJ1-5	TRBV2	.	.	TGTGCCAGCAACGTGGGGGGAGGCAATCAGCCCCAGCATTTT	CASNVGGGNQPQHF
TRBJ2-7	TRBV10-2	once	TRBD2	TGCGCCAGCAGCCCCGGCGGGAGGTTGTACGAGCAGTACTTC	CASSPGGRLYEQYF
TRBJ1-2	TRBV28	.	TRBD1	TGTGCCAGCAGTTTATTGACAGGGGGTCGTGGCTACACCTTC	CASSLLTGGRGYTF
TRBJ2-3	TRBV9	.	TRBD2	TGTGCCAGCAACATAGCGGGAGGGCCAGATACGCAGTATTTT	CASNIAGGPDTQYF
TRBJ1-5	TRBV18	.	.	TGTGCCAGCTCACCGGGGAGGATAGATCAGCCCCAGCATTTT	CASSPGRIDQPQHF
TRBJ1-5	TRBV10-2	once	TRBD1	TGCGCCAGCAGTGAGGGGGGACAGGTTGGCAATCAGCCCCAGCATTTT	CASSEGGQVGNQPQHF
TRBJ1-2	TRBV28	.	.	TGTGCCAGCAGGGTGTGGACAAGGATGAATGGCTACACCTTC	CASRVWTRMNGYTF
TRBJ2-5	TRBV4-1	.	.	TGCGCCAGCAGCCAAGAGGACTTTCGTTACTTC	CASSQEDFRYF
TRBJ1-5	TRBV6-1	.	TRBD1	TGTGCCAGCAGTGCCGGGACAGGGCCCGAGCATTTT	CASSAGTGPEHF
TRBJ1-2	TRBV6-6	once	.	TGTGCCAGCAGTTACGGAGGGTATGGCTACACCTTC	CASSYGGYGYTF
TRBJ1-1	TRBV29-1	.	.	TGCAGCGTTCTTCGATTCGGAGAGCAGCGCACTGAAGCTTTCTTT	CSVLRFGEQRTEAFF
TRBJ2-1	TRBV7-8	.	.	TGTGCCAGCAGTCTTACACGATATGAGCAGTTCTTC	CASSLTRYEQFF
TRBJ1-1	TRBV21-1	.	.	TGTGCCAGCAGCATGCGGGGTATGAACACTGAAGCTTTCTTT	CASSMRGMNTEAFF
TRBJ2-1	TRBV19	.	TRBD2	TGTGCCAGTAGTATTAGGGCCGGGACTAGCGGGAGAGGCTCCTACAATGAGCAGTTCTTC	CASSIRAGTSGRGSYNEQFF
TRBJ2-6	TRBV4-2	.	TRBD1	TGTGCCAGCAGCCCAGCCGGGACAGCCTCTGGGGCCAACGTCCTGACTTTC	CASSPAGTASGANVLTF
TRBJ2-2	TRBV4-2	.	.	TGTGCCAGCAGCCAAGGTTTCTGGGGGCAGTCTTCCGGGGAGCTGTTTTTT	CASSQGFWGQSSGELFF
TRBJ1-1	TRBV5-6	.	.	TGTGCCAGCAGCTTCTCAGGGAACACTGAAGCTTTCTTT	CASSFSGNTEAFF
TRBJ1-2	TRBV2	.	.	TGTGCCAGCAGAAAGAGCTATGGCTACACCTTC	CASRKSYGYTF
TRBJ1-4	TRBV6-5	.	.	TGTGCCAGCAGTTACTTCGGCGGGTCGGAAAAACTGTTTTTT	CASSYFGGSEKLFF
TRBJ2-7	TRBV28	.	.	TGTGCCAGCAGTTTACTCACCAGAGGCGAGCAGTACTTC	CASSLLTRGEQYF
TRBJ2-7	TRBV18	.	TRBD1	TGTGCCAGCTCACCGGGGACAGACTACGAGCAGTACTTC	CASSPGTDYEQYF
TRBJ1-2	TRBV11-2	.	TRBD1	TGTGCCAGCAGCTTGGACAGGGTATATGGCTACACCTTC	CASSLDRVYGYTF
TRBJ1-2	TRBV9	.	.	TGTGCCAGCAGCGCGGGGGAGTATGGCTACACCTTC	CASSAGEYGYTF
TRBJ2-7	TRBV11-2	.	TRBD2	TGTGCCAGCAGCTTAGAGCTAGCGGTCTACGAGCAGTACTTC	CASSLELAVYEQYF